The clone carrying this T cell receptor (beta chain) was detected once. V was pared by 4 bases and J by 4 bases, with 12 bases of the junction left unmatched. This CDR3 is 18 amino acids long. CDR1 and CDR2 from the germline V gene are GTSNPN and SVGIG (reference sequence). The record originates from a study of blood T cell repertoires in COVID-19. Across the whole study: Samples representing acute and convalescent COVID-19 were sourced from the United States, Italy and Spain. The cDNA or gDNA used as material had been derived from T cells, B-cell-depleted T cells, or PBMCs.

The data were produced by immunoSEQ multiplex PCR, yet TCRdb's version contains in-frame clones alone and is incomplete. The table includes about 21,000 clones, roughly 80% detected once. The specimen sequenced was peripheral blood. This TCR was recovered from a human donor in a cohort sampled during active COVID-19. The chain is built from TRBV30 and TRBJ2-6; 11 bases align to TRBD1. The chain's CDR3 is CAWMVPGQGATGANVLTF. CDR3 bases: TGTGCCTGGATGGTCCCCGGACAGGGGGCGACCGGGGCCAACGTCCTGACTTTC.